These 28 T cell receptor beta chains were all obtained from the same sample, sequenced in a study of human T cells and chemical hapten exposure. TCRdb reprocessed the RACE reads via MiXCR and lists one record per CDR3 protein. The table records fewer than 70,000 distinct CDR3 sequences, about 6.7% of them present only once. Time point: pre-sensitization, week 0. Treatment defined: therapeutic diphenylcyclopropenone sensitization with weekly scalp DPC. The sample here was whole blood, taken in connection with sensitization to the hapten diphenylcyclopropenone (DPC). Source of these receptors: a woman aged 25 to 39 with alopecia areata. Some clones in this sample may be carry-over from other donors' samples.

The chain employs TRBV29-1 and TRBJ1-1; D remains ambiguous. Germline assignment: CDR1 SQVTM and CDR2 ANQGSEA. The length of the CDR3 is 14 residues. V was pared by 5 bases and J by 0 bases, with 13 bases between. The chain's CDR3 is CSVTPLGLNTEAFF. CDR3 DNA: TGCAGCGTTACCCCTCTGGGATTGAACACTGAAGCTTTCTTT.

This clonotype was detected many times. The rearrangement uses TRBV6-5 and TRBJ2-5; D possibly corresponds to TRBD2 (6 bases). CDR3 length: 15 amino acids. Germline V gene lookup returns CDR1 MNHEY and CDR2 SVGAGI. V dropped 3 bases and J dropped 1 base, with 12 bases sitting between them. CDR3 amino acids: CASSYGGNFQETQYF. The CDR3, as DNA: TGTGCCAGCAGTTATGGCGGGAACTTCCAAGAGACCCAGTACTTC.

This clonotype was detected many times. V gene TRBV5-1 combines with J gene TRBJ2-1; D unresolved. The V gene lost 0 bases and the J gene lost 8 bases, with 12 bases spanning the gap. CDR3 length: 14 residues. CDR1 is SGHRS and CDR2 is YFSETQ in the germline V gene. For the CDR3, the DNA is TGCGCCAGCAGCTTGGGGCTCTTAGAGGATGAGCAGTTCTTC. This encodes CASSLGLLEDEQFF.

This clonotype was found many times. The chain couples TRBV29-1 to TRBJ1-5, with D unclear. The CDR3 runs to 15 residues. The V and J ends lost 2 bases and 1 base respectively, with 12 bases between them. CDR1 is SQVTM and CDR2 is ANQGSEA in the germline V gene. CDR3 nucleotide sequence: TGCAGCGTTGAACCCGCAGGTGGGAGCAATCAGCCCCAGCATTTT. It yields the protein CSVEPAGGSNQPQHF.

This clonotype was found many times. The V gene is TRBV20-1, the J gene TRBJ2-5; possible D gene TRBD1, 5 bases. From germline, CDR1 is DFQATT and CDR2 SNEGSKA (reference sequence). V gave up 2 bases and J gave up 1 base, with 14 bases separating them. The CDR3 is 15 residues long. The CDR3 is CSARPSTDIQETQYF. DNA of the CDR3: TGCAGTGCTAGACCCTCGACAGATATCCAAGAGACCCAGTACTTC.

This clonotype was detected ten times or more. The chain employs TRBV5-5 and TRBJ1-2, with TRBD1 matching 8 bases. This CDR3 contains 16 residues. Germline V gene sequence: CDR1 SGHKS, CDR2 YYEKEE (reference sequence). V shed 3 bases, J shed 3 bases, and the junction held 10 bases outside the gene matches. CDR3 amino acids: CASSSGTGSLDYGYTF. Here the CDR3 DNA reads TGTGCCAGCAGCTCCGGGACAGGTTCCCTAGACTATGGCTACACCTTC.

In this sample, this clonotype turned up a few times. The chain has TRBV30 and TRBJ2-7; D not resolved. CDR1 is GTSNPN and CDR2 is SVGIG in the germline V gene (reference sequence). The V gene lost 5 bases and the J gene lost 5 bases, with 13 bases spanning the gap. This CDR3 region has 12 residues. CDR3 amino acids: CAWVRLGHEQYF. As DNA, the CDR3 is TGTGCCTGGGTCCGACTCGGTCACGAGCAGTACTTC.

This sequence joins TRBV12-3 or TRBV12-4 and TRBJ1-1; 9 bases are a match to TRBD1. V shed 4 bases, J shed 10 bases, and the junction held 10 bases outside the gene matches. This CDR3 contains 14 residues. The CDR3 sequence is CASSSYRGQGVAFF. CDR3 coding DNA: TGTGCCAGCAGTTCCTACAGGGGGCAAGGGGTAGCTTTCTTT.

In its sample, this clonotype was seen a few times. J is TRBJ2-6 and V is TRBV20-1; 7 positions match TRBD1. Unmatched junction bases numbered 5, after V lost 5 bases and J lost 1 base. The CDR3 is 15 residues long. CDR1 and CDR2 from the germline V gene are DFQATT and SNEGSKA (reference sequence). The CDR3 spells CSARDSDSGANVLTF. CDR3 in DNA: TGCAGTGCTCGGGACAGTGATTCTGGGGCCAACGTCCTGACTTTC.

This clonotype was seen repeatedly, ten times or more. The chain couples TRBV5-1 to TRBJ2-3, with D maybe TRBD2 (6 bases). V lost 4 bases, J lost 3 bases, and 18 bases lay in between. Germline CDR1 reads SGHRS; CDR2 reads YFSETQ. This CDR3 is built from 16 residues. The CDR3 here is CASSPLTGTATDTQYF. The CDR3 nucleotides are TGCGCCAGCAGCCCCCTAACCGGGACTGCTACAGATACGCAGTATTTT.

This clonotype occurred many times. V gene TRBV18 combines with J gene TRBJ1-1, with D possibly TRBD1 on 6 matching bases. V lost 0 bases and J lost 5, with 10 bases in between. In germline, CDR1 is KGHSH, CDR2 LQKENI. The CDR3 contains 14 residues. The CDR3 DNA reads as TGTGCCAGCTCACCACCGCCAGGGGCTACTGAAGCTTTCTTT. Its protein product is CASSPPPGATEAFF. Complete variable domain (other parts from reference TRBV18 and TRBJ1-1): NAGVMQNPRHLVRRRGQEARLRCSPMKGHSHVYWYRQLPEEGLKFMVYLQKENIIDESGMPKERFSAEFPKEGPSILRIQQVVRGDSAAYFCASSPPPGATEAFFGQGTRLTVV.

This clonotype was seen many times. This sequence joins TRBV6-2 or TRBV6-3 and TRBJ2-1; 14 bases are shared with TRBD2. Germline CDR1 is MNHEY and CDR2 is SVGEGT. With V trimmed by 5 bases and J by 6 bases, 12 bases remained unmatched. The CDR3 is 18 amino acids. CDR3 sequence: CASSRGLAGGVRGNEQFF. CDR3 in DNA: TGTGCCAGCAGTCGTGGACTAGCGGGGGGAGTAAGGGGCAATGAGCAGTTCTTC.

This clonotype came up many times. The chain links TRBV18 to TRBJ1-2; D gene uncertain. This CDR3 comprises 16 residues. The V gene's germline CDR1 is KGHSH and CDR2 LQKENI. Trimming took off 3 bases at V and 0 bases at J, with 14 bases between the two ends. This CDR3 reads CASSPVVDSANYGYTF. The CDR3 bases are TGTGCCAGCTCACCGGTGGTGGATTCAGCTAACTATGGCTACACCTTC.

This clonotype was seen ten or more times. The chain combines TRBV4-1 with TRBJ1-4, with 9 positions matching TRBD1. The CDR3 has 17 amino acids. Trimming at V came to 3 bases and at J to 7 bases, leaving 12 bases not matched to a gene. Germline lookup yields CDR1 MGHRA and CDR2 YSYEKL. CDR3 DNA sequence: TGCGCCAGCAGCCAGGACCCTTTACAGGGGGCACGTGAAAAACTGTTTTTT. Encoded protein: CASSQDPLQGAREKLFF.

This clonotype was recorded at least ten times. The rearrangement joins TRBV5-6 to TRBJ1-5, with D perhaps TRBD1 (6 bases). The V gene's germline CDR1 is SGHDT and CDR2 YYEEEE. The CDR3 totals 15 residues. Trimming removed 4 bases at V and 7 bases at J, with 18 bases between. CDR3 in DNA: TGTGCCAGCAGCCAGAACAGGGTTCAAGAGCAGCCCCAGCATTTT. This encodes CASSQNRVQEQPQHF.

This clonotype was counted at least ten times. The gene calls are TRBV5-1 and TRBJ1-6, with 7 bases that match TRBD1. CDR3 length equals 16 residues. J lost 1 base, V lost 5 bases, and 6 bases had no gene match. CDR1 is SGHRS, CDR2 YFSETQ, per germline. In nucleotides, the CDR3 is TGCGCCAGCAGACCGACAGGGATATCCTATAATTCACCCCTCCACTTT. Translated: CASRPTGISYNSPLHF.

Many counts were recorded for this clonotype. The rearrangement uses TRBV5-1 and TRBJ2-5, with D perhaps TRBD1 or TRBD2 (5 bases each). CDR1 and CDR2 from the germline V gene are SGHRS and YFSETQ. This CDR3 is 14 amino acids long. V was clipped by 0 bases and J by 2 bases, with 8 bases between them. This CDR3 reads CASSLVGGQETQYF. The CDR3 DNA reads as TGCGCCAGCAGCTTGGTTGGGGGTCAAGAGACCCAGTACTTC.

This clonotype was detected a few times. This chain joins TRBV6-1 and TRBJ1-2; D is ambiguous. Germline V lookup: CDR1 MNHNS, CDR2 SASEGT. V was pared by 0 bases and J by 6 bases, with 8 bases between. This CDR3 region has 13 residues. CDR3 in DNA: TGTGCCAGCAGTGAAGCTGAGGGAAATGGCTACACCTTC. Translation gives CASSEAEGNGYTF.

Many counts were recorded for this clonotype. The CDR3 loop reads CSASSPGQYHQPQHF. The CDR3 DNA sequence: TGCAGTGCTAGTAGCCCGGGACAGTACCATCAGCCCCAGCATTTT. V usage is TRBV20-1 and J usage is TRBJ1-5; the match to TRBD1 covers 7 bases. The J segment lost 5 bases and the V segment lost 3 bases, leaving 10 bases of the junction unmatched. Germline CDR1 and CDR2: DFQATT and SNEGSKA (reference sequence). The CDR3 runs 15 residues.

The CDR3 spells CAISDRMDRNTEAFF. Written as DNA, the CDR3 is TGTGCCATCAGTGATCGCATGGACAGAAACACTGAAGCTTTCTTT. The chain couples TRBV10-3 to TRBJ1-1; perhaps TRBD1 as D (6 bases). V gave up 3 bases and J gave up 2 bases, with 13 bases separating them. CDR1 and CDR2 from the germline V gene are ENHRY and SYGVKD. This CDR3 has 15 amino acids.

This clonotype appeared many times. V and J are TRBV7-9 and TRBJ2-7; 12 bases agree with TRBD2. The CDR3 sequence is 15 residues long. V shed 5 bases, J shed 5 bases, and the junction held 7 bases outside the gene matches. From germline, CDR1 is SEHNR and CDR2 FQNEAQ (reference sequence). In DNA, the CDR3 is TGTGCCAGCAGCCTGCGGTCTAGCGGGGGGGACGAGCAGTACTTC. It encodes CASSLRSSGGDEQYF.

At least ten counts were recorded for this clonotype. The chain couples TRBV6-1 to TRBJ1-5, with TRBD1 matching 9 bases. Looked up from germline, CDR1 is MNHNS and CDR2 is SASEGT. This CDR3 spans 15 amino acids. V trimming: 7 bases; J trimming: 7 bases; junction bases outside the gene matches: 11. CDR3 coding DNA: TGTGCCAGCACCGAAAAAACAGGGGGCTGGCAGCCCCAGCATTTT. This encodes CASTEKTGGWQPQHF.

This clonotype came up many times. The rearrangement uses TRBV2 and TRBJ2-3; D unresolved. The CDR3 has 15 amino acids. V lost 6 bases, J lost 0 bases, and 13 bases lay in between. In germline, CDR1 is SNHLY, CDR2 FYNNEI. The CDR3 nucleotides are TGTGCCAGCAGCACCAGGAGTGCTAGCACAGATACGCAGTATTTT. Residues: CASSTRSASTDTQYF.

This clonotype was detected many times. V gene TRBV12-3 or TRBV12-4 combines with J gene TRBJ1-5; TRBD1 might be the D (5 bases). The CDR3 covers 12 residues. V was pared by 5 bases and J by 5 bases, with 7 bases between. DNA for the CDR3: TGTGCCAGCAGTGACAGTTATCAGCCCCAGCATTTT. The encoded protein is CASSDSYQPQHF.

This clonotype was detected many times. V is TRBV11-2 and J is TRBJ1-4; 8 bases are shared with TRBD1. With 6 bases clipped from V and 5 bases from J, the junction kept 17 bases outside the gene matches. Germline V CDR1 and CDR2: SGHAT, FQNNGV. The CDR3 covers 18 residues. The CDR3 is CASRDQGAWRNLNEKLFF. The CDR3 bases are TGTGCCAGCAGGGACCAGGGGGCGTGGCGGAATTTAAATGAAAAACTGTTTTTT.

This clonotype has a handful of counts. At one end, the junction sequence differs from germline, possibly due to a read error. This CDR3 reads CASSATSTQETQCF. The CDR3 nucleotides are TGTGCCAGCAGCGCGACTAGTACCCAAGAGACCCAGTGCTTC. The rearrangement joins TRBV2 to TRBJ2-5; tentatively, D is TRBD2 (6 bases). There are 14 residues in the CDR3. CDR1 SNHLY and CDR2 FYNNEI come from the germline V gene.

This clonotype was seen at least ten times. This chain links TRBV18 with TRBJ1-5; 8 bases are shared with TRBD1. The ends lost 2 bases at V and 3 bases at J; junction bases unmatched: 3. The CDR3 sequence is 15 residues long. Germline CDR1 is KGHSH and CDR2 is LQKENI. The chain's CDR3 is CASSPGQGYNQPQHF. The CDR3 bases are TGTGCCAGCTCACCAGGACAGGGCTACAATCAGCCCCAGCATTTT. Filled out from reference TRBV18 and TRBJ1-5, the complete variable domain reads NAGVMQNPRHLVRRRGQEARLRCSPMKGHSHVYWYRQLPEEGLKFMVYLQKENIIDESGMPKERFSAEFPKEGPSILRIQQVVRGDSAAYFCASSPGQGYNQPQHFGDGTRLSIL.

This clonotype was observed many times. The V gene is TRBV7-8, the J gene TRBJ2-5; no firm D call. The CDR3 length is 17 residues. The germline V and J ends were trimmed by 5 bases and 0 bases, with 19 bases remaining between them. Germline V gives CDR1 SGHVS, CDR2 FQNEAQ. As DNA, the CDR3 is TGTGCCAGCAGCCTCCGCCTACCACCAATGTACCAAGAGACCCAGTACTTC. This translates into CASSLRLPPMYQETQYF.